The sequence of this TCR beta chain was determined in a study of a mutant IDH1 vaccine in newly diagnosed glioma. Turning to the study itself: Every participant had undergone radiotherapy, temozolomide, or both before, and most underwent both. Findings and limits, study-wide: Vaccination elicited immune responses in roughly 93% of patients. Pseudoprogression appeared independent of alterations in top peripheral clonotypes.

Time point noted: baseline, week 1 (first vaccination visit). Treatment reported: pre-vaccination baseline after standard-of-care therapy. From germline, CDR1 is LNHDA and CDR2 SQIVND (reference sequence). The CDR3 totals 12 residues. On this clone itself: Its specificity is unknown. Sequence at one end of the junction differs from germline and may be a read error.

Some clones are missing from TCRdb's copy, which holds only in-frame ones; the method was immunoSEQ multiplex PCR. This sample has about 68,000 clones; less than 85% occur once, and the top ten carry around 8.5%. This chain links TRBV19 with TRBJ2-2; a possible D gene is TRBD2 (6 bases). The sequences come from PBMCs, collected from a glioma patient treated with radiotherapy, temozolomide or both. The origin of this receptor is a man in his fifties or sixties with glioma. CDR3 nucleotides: TGTGCCAGTAGTCACCGGGGGTCTCCGGCGGTTTTT. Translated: CASSHRGSPAVF.